These 25 T cell receptor beta chains originate from one sample sequenced in a study of T-cell reconstitution after alpha-beta-depleted transplantation in children. As it was prepared, the TCRbeta library received unique molecular identifiers. One entry per CDR3 protein results from TCRdb running MiXCR on the PCR reads. The sample shows 200,000 to 250,000 distinct CDR3 sequences, roughly 25% of them seen only once. Sample: PBMCs, mostly from graft donor cells, taken 360 days after TCRalphabeta/CD19-depleted stem cell transplant. The receptors derive from a female patient aged 2-15 years who had a stem cell transplant for congenital amegakaryocytic thrombocytopenia, so the T cells may come from the graft donor.

This clonotype was counted only a few times. The V call is TRBV6-2 or TRBV6-3, the J call TRBJ2-1; tentative D call: TRBD1 (6 bases). V lost 2 bases and J lost 9, with 11 bases in between. This CDR3 region has 13 residues. Germline values: CDR1 MNHEY, CDR2 SVGEGT. In DNA, the CDR3 is TGTGCCAGCAGTTACCGCAGGGGAAGTGAGCAGTTCTTC. Encoded protein: CASSYRRGSEQFF.

The chain carries TRBV29-1 and TRBJ1-2; maybe TRBD1 (5 bases). CDR3 size: 14 residues. V gave up 4 bases and J gave up 8 bases, with 20 bases separating them. Looked up from germline, CDR1 is SQVTM and CDR2 is ANQGSEA. CDR3 nucleotides: TGCAGCGTTGGAACAAGGGGCGCCCTGGGCGGCTACACCTTC. Amino acids: CSVGTRGALGGYTF. Full variable domain (missing parts from reference TRBV29-1 and TRBJ1-2): SAVISQKPSRDICQRGTSLTIQCQVDSQVTMMFWYRQQPGQSLTLIATANQGSEATYESGFVIDKFPISRPNLTFSTLTVSNMSPEDSSIYLCSVGTRGALGGYTFGSGTRLTVV.

This clonotype was recorded a few times. V gene TRBV29-1 combines with J gene TRBJ2-3, with D unresolved. Germline loops: CDR1 SQVTM, CDR2 ANQGSEA. Deletions cut 2 bases from V and 2 bases from J, with 14 bases between. The CDR3 extends over 15 amino acids. The DNA for the CDR3 is TGCAGCGTTGAAATAATTGGCGGCTCCACAGATACGCAGTATTTT. Its translation: CSVEIIGGSTDTQYF.

As DNA, the CDR3 is TGTGCCAGCAGCTTAATAGCGGGAGGGCCCGTGGATGAGCAGTTCTTC. It translates to CASSLIAGGPVDEQFF. This chain uses TRBV7-3 with TRBJ2-1, with 11 positions matching TRBD2. With 1 base clipped from V and 8 bases from J, the junction kept 7 bases outside the gene matches. Germline-derived CDR1 and CDR2 are SGHTA and FQGTGA. The CDR3 has 16 amino acids.

This clonotype was seen more than once but under ten times. The chain employs TRBV7-2 and TRBJ2-1; 11 bases line up with TRBD2. In germline, CDR1 is SGHTA, CDR2 FQGNSA. V lost 5 bases to trimming and J lost 3 bases; unmatched junction nucleotides: 3. The CDR3 loop spans 15 amino acids. CDR3 DNA: TGTGCCAGCAGCGCGACTAGCGGGGTCTACAATGAGCAGTTCTTC. Protein product: CASSATSGVYNEQFF. The full variable domain, in which reference TRBV7-2 and TRBJ2-1 provide the parts outside the CDR3, is GAGVSQSPSNKVTEKGKDVELRCDPISGHTALYWYRQSLGQGLEFLIYFQGNSAPDKSGLPSDRFSAERTGGSVSTLTIQRTQQEDSAVYLCASSATSGVYNEQFFGPGTRLTVL.

This clonotype was recorded many times. The chain links TRBV2 to TRBJ2-1; 11 bases align to TRBD2. The CDR3 is made up of 15 amino acids. Germline CDR1 and CDR2: SNHLY and FYNNEI. With V trimmed by 5 bases and J by 8 bases, 8 bases remained unmatched. As DNA, the CDR3 is TGTGCCAGCAGTAAGGGACTAGCGGAGATCTATGAGCAGTTCTTC. Its translation: CASSKGLAEIYEQFF.

This clonotype appeared many times. This rearrangement joins TRBV4-1 to TRBJ2-1; D possibly corresponds to TRBD1 (5 bases). The CDR3 covers 15 residues. Per the germline V gene, CDR1 is MGHRA and CDR2 is YSYEKL. With 3 bases removed from V and 5 bases from J, the gap between germline ends came to 14 bases. For the CDR3, the DNA is TGCGCCAGCAGCCAGGTATTGGGGCCTCACAATGAGCAGTTCTTC. Translated, it gives CASSQVLGPHNEQFF.

V usage is TRBV7-9 and J usage is TRBJ2-3, with D uncertain. CDR1 is SEHNR, CDR2 FQNEAQ, per germline (reference sequence). The CDR3 contains 16 residues. The germline V and J ends were trimmed by 5 bases and 2 bases, with 17 bases remaining between them. The CDR3 loop reads CASSHFQDGVTDTQYF. CDR3 DNA: TGTGCCAGCAGCCACTTCCAGGACGGAGTCACAGATACGCAGTATTTT. Supplemented by reference TRBV7-9 and TRBJ2-3, the full variable domain reads DTGVSQNPRHKITKRGQNVTFRCDPISEHNRLYWYRQTLGQGPEFLTYFQNEAQLEKSRLLSDRFSAERPKGSFSTLEIQRTEQGDSAMYLCASSHFQDGVTDTQYFGPGTRLTVL.

The CDR3 sequence is CASRKGRWNTEAFF. The DNA of the CDR3 is TGTGCCAGTAGGAAGGGACGATGGAACACTGAAGCTTTCTTT. The chain carries TRBV19 and TRBJ1-1; maybe TRBD1 (5 bases). The CDR3 is made up of 14 amino acids. Germline lookup yields CDR1 LNHDA and CDR2 SQIVND (reference sequence). V was pared by 6 bases and J by 1 base, with 12 bases between.

Concerning this clonotype: A much larger clone differs by one base, so this may be a read error. The DNA of the CDR3 is TGCAGTGCTATCACGTTGGGACAGGGAAGTTACAATGAGCAGTTCTTC. Protein product: CSAITLGQGSYNEQFF. The J gene is TRBJ2-1, the V gene TRBV20-1, with TRBD1 identical over 9 bases. Germline CDR1 and CDR2: DFQATT and SNEGSKA (reference sequence). The ends lost 4 bases at V and 4 bases at J; junction bases unmatched: 11. This CDR3 comprises 16 residues.

This clonotype has a handful of counts. The chain uses TRBV5-5 and TRBJ2-1; 14 nucleotides agree with TRBD2. The germline gives CDR1 SGHKS, CDR2 YYEKEE (reference sequence). The CDR3 contains 18 residues. Losses at the gene ends were 3 bases for V and 9 bases for J; bases not matched to a gene: 14. This CDR3 is CASSWGLAGVLFPTEQFF. The CDR3 region has the DNA TGTGCCAGCAGCTGGGGACTAGCGGGAGTCCTTTTCCCGACTGAGCAGTTCTTC.

The sample holds one count of this clonotype. J is TRBJ1-1 and V is TRBV5-1, with D perhaps matching TRBD1 (6 bases). CDR3 length equals 13 residues. Deletions cut 6 bases from V and 5 bases from J, with 14 bases between. CDR1 and CDR2 (germline): SGHRS, YFSETQ. CDR3 residues: CASTRGQGTEAFF. The CDR3 DNA is TGCGCCAGCACTCGGGGGCAGGGGACTGAAGCTTTCTTT.

This clonotype has only a few counts. The chain carries TRBV10-3 and TRBJ1-1; D gene ambiguous. With 6 bases removed from V and 4 bases from J, the gap between germline ends came to 12 bases. The CDR3 covers 13 residues. Germline-derived CDR1 and CDR2 are ENHRY and SYGVKD. CDR3 protein: CAIRDRSITEAFF. The CDR3 nucleotides read TGTGCCATCAGGGACCGCTCCATCACTGAAGCTTTCTTT.

The chain uses TRBV20-1 and TRBJ2-3, with D tentatively TRBD2 (5 bases). V was clipped by 8 bases and J by 5 bases, with 11 bases between them. The CDR3 has 11 residues. In germline, CDR1 is DFQATT, CDR2 SNEGSKA (reference sequence). The DNA of the CDR3 is TGCAGTCCCGGAGAGGGAGATACGCAGTATTTT. The encoded protein is CSPGEGDTQYF.

This clonotype turned up a few times. An end of the junction differs from the germline gene, which may be a read error. The V gene is TRBV5-1, the J gene TRBJ2-3; 7 nucleotides line up with TRBD2. CDR3 length: 15 residues. Germline values: CDR1 SGHRS, CDR2 YFSETQ. The CDR3 protein is CASSLEAGYTDTQYF. CDR3 bases: TGCGCCAGCAGTTTGGAAGCGGGGTACACAGATACGCAGTATTTT.

The chain has TRBV20-1 and TRBJ2-7; TRBD2 matches 8 bases. This CDR3 has 15 residues. Germline V CDR1 and CDR2: DFQATT, SNEGSKA (reference sequence). The V and J ends lost 1 base and 2 bases, in that order; junction bases with no gene match: 7. In DNA form, the CDR3 reads TGCAGTGCTAGAGCCGGGCGGGAGGCAACCTACGAGCAGTACTTC. Amino acid sequence: CSARAGREATYEQYF.

This clonotype has just a few counts. The chain employs TRBV4-3 and TRBJ2-5; D could derive from TRBD1 or TRBD2 (5 bases each). Germline values: CDR1 LGHNA, CDR2 YSLEER. Trimming shortened V by 3 bases and J by 4 bases, and 12 bases separated the two germline ends. The CDR3 is made up of 14 amino acids. The CDR3 region is CASSQGLATETQYF. The CDR3 bases are TGCGCCAGCAGCCAGGGGCTAGCCACAGAGACCCAGTACTTC.

The V and J genes are TRBV25-1 and TRBJ2-5; possibly TRBD1 for D (6 bases). V was pared by 6 bases and J by 5 bases, with 13 bases between. CDR3 length equals 13 residues. The germline V gene encodes CDR1 MGHDK and CDR2 SYGVNS. CDR3 sequence (DNA): TGTGCCAGCAGAGAACAGGGAGCCGAGACCCAGTACTTC. Residues: CASREQGAETQYF.

This clonotype was recorded once. The chain recombines TRBV13 with TRBJ2-3; no reliable D call. The germline V gene has CDR1 PRHDT and CDR2 FYEKMQ (reference sequence). The CDR3 sequence is 16 residues long. Between the trimmed V and J ends, which lost 5 bases and 1 base, there was a span of 16 bases. In DNA, the CDR3 is TGTGCCAGCAGCGCCGGCCACTTATCTCGCACAGATACGCAGTATTTT. It encodes CASSAGHLSRTDTQYF.

This clonotype was detected a few times. The rearrangement uses TRBV4-2 and TRBJ2-7, with 7 bases fitting TRBD2. Unmatched junction bases numbered 5, after V lost 1 base and J lost 2 bases. The CDR3 runs to 15 residues. Germline V gene lookup returns CDR1 LGHNA and CDR2 YNFKEQ. The CDR3 DNA is TGTGCCAGCAGCCAAGTAGCGGGTACCACCTACGAGCAGTACTTC. It specifies CASSQVAGTTYEQYF.

J is TRBJ1-4 and V is TRBV5-1, with D tentatively TRBD1 (5 bases). The CDR3 extends over 17 amino acids. The V end was cut by 4 bases, the J end by 4 bases, with 20 bases between. Germline CDR1 reads SGHRS; CDR2 reads YFSETQ. CDR3 region: CASSLGREPAHNEKLFF. The DNA of the CDR3 is TGCGCCAGCAGCCTGGGGCGGGAACCCGCGCATAATGAAAAACTGTTTTTT.

The chain is built from TRBV6-1 and TRBJ2-2; D ambiguous. Trimming took off 8 bases at V and 1 base at J, with 8 bases between the two ends. The CDR3 extends over 13 amino acids. Germline lookup yields CDR1 MNHNS and CDR2 SASEGT. The CDR3 region has the DNA TGTGCCAGCGAAGTCCGGAACACCGGGGAGCTGTTTTTT. This codes for CASEVRNTGELFF.

The J gene is TRBJ2-7, the V gene TRBV4-1; no clear D. Trimming took off 1 base at V and 1 base at J, with 5 bases between the two ends. CDR3 size: 13 residues. Germline V gene lookup returns CDR1 MGHRA and CDR2 YSYEKL. DNA of the CDR3: TGCGCCAGCAGCCAAGTGGGTTCCTACGAGCAGTACTTC. Its protein product is CASSQVGSYEQYF.

The CDR3 sequence: CASSLVAGHADTQYF. The CDR3 DNA sequence: TGTGCCAGCAGCTTAGTCGCGGGGCACGCGGATACGCAGTATTTT. The V and J genes are TRBV7-6 and TRBJ2-3; a possible D gene is TRBD2 (6 bases). The CDR3 has 15 amino acids. Germline V gene data show CDR1 as SGHVS and CDR2 as FNYEAQ. The V gene lost 1 base and the J gene lost 6 bases, with 14 bases spanning the gap.

This clonotype was observed a few times. The V gene is TRBV21-1, the J gene TRBJ1-2. TRBV21-1 is shown as a pseudogene. There are 14 residues in the CDR3. The CDR3 region is CASSNGVWNYGYTF. The CDR3 coding sequence is TGTGCCAGCAGCAACGGGGTCTGGAACTATGGCTACACCTTC.